The source of this TCR beta chain is a study of T-cell memory formation after mild COVID-19. Points from the study as a whole: A balance of CD4 and CD8 characterized clones contracting day 15 to 85, whereas later expanders leaned CD4+. Pre-infection memory held some responding clones, suggesting pre-existing cross-reactive T cells responded.

With regard to this clonotype: Its antigen is undetermined.

This CDR3 comprises 16 residues. The V gene lost 1 base and the J gene lost 2 bases, with 13 bases spanning the gap. The V gene's germline CDR1 is PRHDT and CDR2 FYEKMQ (reference sequence). TCR alpha and TCR beta cDNA libraries with sample barcodes and UMIs came from 5'RACE using constant-segment primers. TCRdb re-called the 5' RACE reads with MiXCR, one entry per CDR3 protein. The repertoire holds almost 550,000 distinct CDR3 sequences, with roughly 22% as singletons. The sample consisted of PBMCs or a T cell subset sorted from them (not recorded which). V gene TRBV13 combines with J gene TRBJ2-3; D assignment may be TRBD1 or TRBD2 (6 bases each). The receptor was derived from an adult woman who had mild COVID-19 (a few samples of this study predate the infection). Cell type and time point are not known. The CDR3 DNA is TGTGCCAGCAGCTTAGCGGGGGCCGACCTCACAGATACGCAGTATTTT. It is translated as CASSLAGADLTDTQYF.